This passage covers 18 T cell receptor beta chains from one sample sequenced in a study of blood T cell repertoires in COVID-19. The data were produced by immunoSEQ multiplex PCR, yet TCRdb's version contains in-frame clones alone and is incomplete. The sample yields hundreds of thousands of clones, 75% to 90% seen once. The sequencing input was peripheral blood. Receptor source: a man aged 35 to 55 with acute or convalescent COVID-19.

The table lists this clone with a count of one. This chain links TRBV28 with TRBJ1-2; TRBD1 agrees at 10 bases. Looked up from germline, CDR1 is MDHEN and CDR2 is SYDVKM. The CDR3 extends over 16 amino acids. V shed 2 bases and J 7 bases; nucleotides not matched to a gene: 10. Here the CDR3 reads CASSLKIGGQGGGYTF. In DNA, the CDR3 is TGTGCCAGCAGTTTAAAGATAGGCGGACAGGGGGGTGGCTACACCTTC.

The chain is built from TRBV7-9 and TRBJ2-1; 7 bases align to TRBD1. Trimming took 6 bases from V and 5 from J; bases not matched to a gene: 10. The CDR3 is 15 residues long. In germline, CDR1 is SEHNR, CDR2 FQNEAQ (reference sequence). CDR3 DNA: TGTGCCAGCAGAGGTGGGAGACAGGGAAACAATGAGCAGTTCTTC. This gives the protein CASRGGRQGNNEQFF.

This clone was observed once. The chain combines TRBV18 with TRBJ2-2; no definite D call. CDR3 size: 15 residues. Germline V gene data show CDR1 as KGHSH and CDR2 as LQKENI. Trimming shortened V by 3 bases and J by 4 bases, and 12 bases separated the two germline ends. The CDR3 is CASSPVRDTTGELFF. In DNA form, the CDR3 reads TGTGCCAGCTCACCGGTCAGAGACACCACCGGGGAGCTGTTTTTT.

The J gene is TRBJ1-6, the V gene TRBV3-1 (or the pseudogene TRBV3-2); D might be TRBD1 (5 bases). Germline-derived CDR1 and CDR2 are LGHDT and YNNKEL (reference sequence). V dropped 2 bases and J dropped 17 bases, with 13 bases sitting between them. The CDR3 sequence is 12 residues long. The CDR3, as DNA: TGTGCCAGCAGCCAAAACCAGGGTTATTTCCACTTT. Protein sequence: CASSQNQGYFHF.

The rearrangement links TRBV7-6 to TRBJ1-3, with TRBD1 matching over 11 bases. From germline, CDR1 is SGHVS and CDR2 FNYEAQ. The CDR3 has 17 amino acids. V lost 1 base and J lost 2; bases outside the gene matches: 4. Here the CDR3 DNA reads TGTGCCAGCAGCTTAGAAAGGACAGGGGGCACTGGAAACACCATATATTTT. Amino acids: CASSLERTGGTGNTIYF.

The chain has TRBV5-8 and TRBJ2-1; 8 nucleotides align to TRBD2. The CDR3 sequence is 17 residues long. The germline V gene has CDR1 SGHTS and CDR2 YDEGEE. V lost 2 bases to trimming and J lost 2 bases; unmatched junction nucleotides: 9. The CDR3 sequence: CASSLNSGANTYNEQFF. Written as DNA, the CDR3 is TGTGCCAGCAGCTTAAATAGCGGGGCTAACACCTACAATGAGCAGTTCTTC.

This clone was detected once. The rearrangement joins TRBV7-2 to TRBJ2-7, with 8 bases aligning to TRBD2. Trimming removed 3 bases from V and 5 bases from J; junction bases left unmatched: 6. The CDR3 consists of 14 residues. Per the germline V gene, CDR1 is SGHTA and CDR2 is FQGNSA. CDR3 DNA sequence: TGTGCCAGCAGCTTCAGCGGGAGTATCAACGAGCAGTACTTC. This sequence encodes CASSFSGSINEQYF.

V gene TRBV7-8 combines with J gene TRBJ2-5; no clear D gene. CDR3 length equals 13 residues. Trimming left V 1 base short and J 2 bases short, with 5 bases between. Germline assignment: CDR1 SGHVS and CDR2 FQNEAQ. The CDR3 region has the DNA TGTGCCAGCAGCTTAGTCAGACAAGAGACCCAGTACTTC. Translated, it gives CASSLVRQETQYF.

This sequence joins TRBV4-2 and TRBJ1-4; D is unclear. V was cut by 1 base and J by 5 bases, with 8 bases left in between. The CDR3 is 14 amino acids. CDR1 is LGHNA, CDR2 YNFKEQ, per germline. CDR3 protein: CASSQGAGNEKLFF. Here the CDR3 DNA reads TGTGCCAGCAGCCAAGGGGCGGGAAATGAAAAACTGTTTTTT.

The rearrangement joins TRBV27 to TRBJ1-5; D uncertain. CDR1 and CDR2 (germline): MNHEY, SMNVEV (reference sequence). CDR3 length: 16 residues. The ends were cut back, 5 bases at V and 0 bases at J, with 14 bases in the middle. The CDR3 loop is CASSPRITLSNQPQHF. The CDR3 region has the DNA TGTGCCAGCAGTCCGCGTATCACGCTTAGCAATCAGCCCCAGCATTTT.

In DNA, the CDR3 is TGCGCCAGCAGCCTTGGACAGGATCCGGGAGAGCAGTACTTC. Translating it yields CASSLGQDPGEQYF. The chain recombines TRBV10-1 with TRBJ2-7; 7 bases are shared with TRBD1. The CDR3 runs to 14 residues. V dropped 6 bases and J dropped 7; count of bases not matched to a gene: 12. Germline CDR1 WNHNN, CDR2 SYGVQD (reference sequence).

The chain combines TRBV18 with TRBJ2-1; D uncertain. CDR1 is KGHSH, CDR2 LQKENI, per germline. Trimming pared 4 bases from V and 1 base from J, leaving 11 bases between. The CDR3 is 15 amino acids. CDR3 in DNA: TGTGCCAGCTCACGCCCCTCCGAGTCCTACAATGAGCAGTTCTTC. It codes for CASSRPSESYNEQFF. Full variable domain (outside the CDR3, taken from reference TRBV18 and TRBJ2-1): NAGVMQNPRHLVRRRGQEARLRCSPMKGHSHVYWYRQLPEEGLKFMVYLQKENIIDESGMPKERFSAEFPKEGPSILRIQQVVRGDSAAYFCASSRPSESYNEQFFGPGTRLTVL.

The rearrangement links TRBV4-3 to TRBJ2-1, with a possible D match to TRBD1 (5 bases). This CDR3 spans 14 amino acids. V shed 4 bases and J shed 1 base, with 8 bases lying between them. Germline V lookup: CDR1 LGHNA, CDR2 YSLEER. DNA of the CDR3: TGCGCCAGCAGCCGATCAGGGTCCTACAATGAGCAGTTCTTC. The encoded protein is CASSRSGSYNEQFF.

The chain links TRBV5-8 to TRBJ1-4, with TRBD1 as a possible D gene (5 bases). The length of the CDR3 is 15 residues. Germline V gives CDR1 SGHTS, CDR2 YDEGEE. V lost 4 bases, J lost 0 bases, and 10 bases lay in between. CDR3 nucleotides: TGTGCCAGCAGCCGGCCAGGGTCAACTAATGAAAAACTGTTTTTT. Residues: CASSRPGSTNEKLFF.

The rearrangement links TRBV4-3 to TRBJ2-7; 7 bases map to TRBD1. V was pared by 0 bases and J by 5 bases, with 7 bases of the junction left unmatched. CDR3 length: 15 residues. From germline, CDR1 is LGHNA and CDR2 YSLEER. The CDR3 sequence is CASSQDYRGRNEQYF. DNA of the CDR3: TGCGCCAGCAGCCAAGATTACAGGGGTAGGAACGAGCAGTACTTC.

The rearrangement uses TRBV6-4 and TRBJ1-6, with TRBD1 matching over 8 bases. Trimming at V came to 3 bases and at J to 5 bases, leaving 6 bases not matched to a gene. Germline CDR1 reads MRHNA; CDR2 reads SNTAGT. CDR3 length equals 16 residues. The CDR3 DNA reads TGTGCCAGCAGTGAAGGGACAGGAGGCAATAATTCACCCCTCCACTTT. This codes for CASSEGTGGNNSPLHF.

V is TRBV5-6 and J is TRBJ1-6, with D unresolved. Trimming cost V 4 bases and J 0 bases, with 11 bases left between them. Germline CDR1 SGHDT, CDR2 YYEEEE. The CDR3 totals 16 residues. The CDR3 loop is CASSVRPSSYNSPLHF. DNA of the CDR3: TGTGCCAGCAGCGTACGGCCTAGCTCCTATAATTCACCCCTCCACTTT.

CDR3 sequence (DNA): TGTGCCAGCAGTTTATACAAGGGGCTGAACTATCATGGCTACACCTTC. Its translation is CASSLYKGLNYHGYTF. This sequence joins TRBV28 and TRBJ1-2, with a possible D match to TRBD1 (5 bases). The CDR3 extends over 16 amino acids. Per germline, CDR1 MDHEN and CDR2 SYDVKM. V lost 1 base and J 6 bases, leaving 18 bases between the germline ends.